This TCR beta chain emerged from a study of blood T cells in healthy people across ages. This clonotype was seen ten or more times. With a J-beta primer mix and a sample-barcoded 5' primer, a second PCR ran about 7 to 12 cycles. Via MiXCR, TCRdb re-called the 5' RACE reads, giving one row per CDR3 protein. Here the sample spans some 320,000 distinct CDR3 sequences, around 30% being singletons. The V gene lost 3 bases and the J gene lost 15 bases, with 15 bases spanning the gap. Germline-derived CDR1 and CDR2 are DFQATT and SNEGSKA (reference sequence). This CDR3 contains 11 residues. Extraction of total RNA produced a minimum of 6 micrograms from each sample.

Sequenced material: blood. The chain combines TRBV20-1 with TRBJ2-1; tentative D call: TRBD1 (6 bases). The sequence was collected from a woman aged 70-85 years in good health. CDR3 DNA sequence: TGCAGTGCTAGCCCCACAGGGTACCCGTTCTTC. It is translated as CSASPTGYPFF.